The TCR beta chain under discussion was sequenced for a study of T cells in tuberculosis. Study-wide context: The T cells targeted glucose monomycolate, a mycobacterial lipid, via CD1B. The study, taken as a whole, reports: Shorter CDR3-alpha in active tuberculosis partly drove smaller distances.

Clones were sequenced by immunoSEQ multiplex PCR, and TCRdb holds only the in-frame ones, with some missing. The sample has tens of thousands of clones; about 90% are singletons. Concerning this clone: Its specificity is not known.

This CDR3 is 14 amino acids long. V was pared by 5 bases and J by 5 bases, with 12 bases between. Germline CDR1 SGHTA, CDR2 FQGNSA. This chain uses TRBV7-2 with TRBJ2-2, with D possibly matching TRBD1 (6 bases). Specimen: PBMCs. The sequence was obtained from a donor between 10 and 29 years old with latent tuberculosis or without tuberculosis infection. In DNA, the CDR3 is TGTGCCAGCAGCCAGGGGCCTAGAACCGGGGAGCTGTTTTTT. It codes for CASSQGPRTGELFF.